Presented here are 29 T cell receptor beta chains from one specimen sequenced in a study of T cell responses to AZD1222 COVID-19 vaccine. Profiling relied on immunoSEQ multiplex PCR, and the TCRdb table lists in-frame clones only, not all of them. The sample has about 150,000 clones; under 95% are singletons. This material consisted of peripheral blood, taken on day 0 of AZD1222 vaccination. Receptors originate from an adult in good health.

This chain connects TRBV29-1 to TRBJ1-4; D gene ambiguous. V gave up 4 bases and J gave up 3 bases, with 6 bases separating them. Germline-derived CDR1 and CDR2 are SQVTM and ANQGSEA. This CDR3 spans 12 amino acids. CDR3 residues: CSVVLPNEKLFF. CDR3 sequence (DNA): TGCAGCGTTGTCTTACCTAATGAAAAACTGTTTTTT.

This rearrangement joins TRBV23-1 to TRBJ1-6; TRBD1 matches at 9 bases. TRBV23-1 is annotated as an ORF whose role is uncertain. This CDR3 is built from 18 residues. V lost 4 bases to trimming and J lost 5 bases; unmatched junction nucleotides: 12. This CDR3 is CASSPRPTGGFDNSPLHF. In DNA, the CDR3 is TGCGCCAGCAGTCCCCGCCCTACAGGGGGCTTCGATAATTCACCCCTCCACTTT.

The chain carries TRBV19 and TRBJ2-1, with D possibly called TRBD1 or TRBD2 (5 bases each). Trimming took 5 bases from V and 6 from J, leaving 8 bases between them. Germline assignment: CDR1 LNHDA and CDR2 SQIVND (reference sequence). This CDR3 is built from 12 residues. CDR3 in amino acids: CASSPGRNEQFF. In DNA, the CDR3 is TGTGCCAGTAGTCCGGGGCGCAATGAGCAGTTCTTC.

This chain connects TRBV14 to TRBJ2-7; D call uncertain. V gave up 1 base and J gave up 2 bases, with 12 bases separating them. There are 15 residues in the CDR3. Germline lookup yields CDR1 SGHDN and CDR2 FVKESK. This chain's CDR3 is CASSQGQVGAYEQYF. The CDR3 DNA sequence: TGTGCCAGCAGCCAAGGGCAAGTTGGGGCCTACGAGCAGTACTTC.

The count of this clone is one. Here the CDR3 DNA reads TGTGCCAGTAGTAAAGCGGGAGGGCTGTCCGGGGAGCTGTTTTTT. The encoded protein is CASSKAGGLSGELFF. The chain links TRBV19 to TRBJ2-2; 10 positions agree with TRBD2. CDR3 length: 15 amino acids. Unmatched junction bases numbered 5, after V lost 4 bases and J lost 6 bases. Germline V gene data show CDR1 as LNHDA and CDR2 as SQIVND (reference sequence).

This clone appeared once. The chain has TRBV5-1 and TRBJ1-1, with D unclear. Deletions cut 2 bases from V and 2 bases from J, with 10 bases between. Per the germline V gene, CDR1 is SGHRS and CDR2 is YFSETQ. This CDR3 has 14 amino acids. The CDR3 DNA follows: TGCGCCAGCAGCTTCGACGGAGTAAACACTGAAGCTTTCTTT. This codes for CASSFDGVNTEAFF.

V and J are TRBV3-1 (or the pseudogene TRBV3-2) and TRBJ2-1, with 14 bases lining up with TRBD2. Germline V gene lookup returns CDR1 LGHDT and CDR2 YNNKEL (reference sequence). Unmatched junction bases numbered 1, after V lost 3 bases and J lost 0 bases. The CDR3 extends over 17 amino acids. CDR3 coding DNA: TGTGCCAGCAGCCACGGACTAGCGGGAGGCTCCTACAATGAGCAGTTCTTC. This gives the protein CASSHGLAGGSYNEQFF.

The chain joins TRBV28 to TRBJ2-7; the match to TRBD2 covers 8 bases. The CDR3 consists of 15 residues. Germline lookup yields CDR1 MDHEN and CDR2 SYDVKM. After removal of 6 bases from V and 5 bases from J, the junction contained 12 bases not matched to a gene. CDR3: CASRPQAGGTHEQYF. CDR3 nucleotides: TGTGCCAGCAGGCCTCAGGCGGGAGGAACCCACGAGCAGTACTTC.

V usage is TRBV25-1 and J usage is TRBJ2-3; 7 bases are a match to TRBD2. J lost 1 base, V lost 5 bases, and 9 bases had no gene match. Germline values: CDR1 MGHDK, CDR2 SYGVNS. This CDR3 comprises 16 residues. CDR3 nucleotide sequence: TGTGCCAGCAGTACCCGGGGGGAGACTGGCACAGATACGCAGTATTTT. Protein: CASSTRGETGTDTQYF.

The chain joins TRBV5-8 to TRBJ2-5, with D tentatively TRBD1 (6 bases). The CDR3 runs to 14 residues. CDR1 is SGHTS, CDR2 YDEGEE, per germline. Trimming cost V 4 bases and J 4 bases, with 14 bases left between them. CDR3 region: CASSGGYRAETQYF. The CDR3 DNA is TGTGCCAGCAGCGGCGGTTACAGGGCAGAGACCCAGTACTTC.

The V call is TRBV29-1, the J call TRBJ2-1, with TRBD2 identical over 11 bases. The CDR3 has 14 residues. Germline CDR1 reads SQVTM; CDR2 reads ANQGSEA. After removal of 6 bases from V and 6 bases from J, the junction contained 7 bases not matched to a gene. The DNA of the CDR3 is TGCAGCGTGACAATAGCGGGAGGGGGCAATGAGCAGTTCTTC. This encodes CSVTIAGGGNEQFF.

The J gene is TRBJ2-7, the V gene TRBV7-6; 10 nucleotides align to TRBD1. CDR3 length: 15 amino acids. V trimming: 5 bases; J trimming: 6 bases; junction bases outside the gene matches: 10. Germline lookup yields CDR1 SGHVS and CDR2 FNYEAQ. CDR3 sequence reads: CASSPTGTGELEQYF. For the CDR3, the DNA is TGTGCCAGCAGCCCTACCGGGACAGGGGAACTCGAGCAGTACTTC.

The chain links TRBV9 to TRBJ2-7; D is possibly TRBD2 (6 bases). The CDR3 runs to 15 residues. Looked up from germline, CDR1 is SGDLS and CDR2 is YYNGEE. Trimming left V 7 bases short and J 3 bases short, with 20 bases between. CDR3 residues: CASAHWGWRGYEQYF. The CDR3, as DNA: TGTGCCAGCGCCCACTGGGGGTGGAGGGGCTACGAGCAGTACTTC.

CDR3 residues: CASSIGTSGEGELFF. The CDR3, as DNA: TGTGCCAGCAGTATTGGGACTAGTGGGGAGGGGGAGCTGTTTTTT. The chain is built from TRBV27 and TRBJ2-2; 8 bases map to TRBD2. The trim removed 5 bases at V and 8 bases at J, leaving 10 bases unmatched. Germline CDR1 reads MNHEY; CDR2 reads SMNVEV (reference sequence). The CDR3 consists of 15 residues.

The V gene is TRBV18, the J gene TRBJ2-5, with 8 positions matching TRBD1. Looked up from germline, CDR1 is KGHSH and CDR2 is LQKENI. The CDR3 runs 15 residues. The V segment lost 3 bases and the J segment 1 base; nucleotides outside the gene matches: 4. CDR3 region: CASSPDRAVQETQYF. For the CDR3, the DNA is TGTGCCAGCTCACCGGACAGGGCGGTCCAAGAGACCCAGTACTTC.

This chain joins TRBV28 and TRBJ1-2; D is undetermined. This CDR3 region has 13 residues. CDR1 is MDHEN and CDR2 is SYDVKM in the germline V gene. V was clipped by 7 bases and J by 8 bases, with 17 bases between them. The CDR3 region has the DNA TGTGCCAGCACCCCCACTCGATTGGCGGGCTACACCTTC. Translated: CASTPTRLAGYTF.

The chain links TRBV12-5 to TRBJ1-5; D is undetermined. CDR3 length equals 12 residues. V lost 5 bases to trimming and J lost 5 bases, with 7 bases between them. The germline CDR1 and CDR2 sequences are LGHNT and FRNRAP. CDR3 residues: CASGGVDQPQHF. CDR3 DNA: TGTGCTAGTGGTGGGGTAGATCAGCCCCAGCATTTT.

This chain uses TRBV5-1 with TRBJ2-1; no clear D. V shed 4 bases and J shed 0 bases, with 14 bases lying between them. This CDR3 contains 16 residues. Germline loops: CDR1 SGHRS, CDR2 YFSETQ. This CDR3 is CASSPMSESSYNEQFF. DNA of the CDR3: TGCGCCAGCAGCCCGATGTCGGAAAGCTCCTACAATGAGCAGTTCTTC.

The CDR3 sequence: CASSLVVERGHNEQFF. The DNA of the CDR3 is TGTGCCAGCAGCTTAGTGGTGGAGAGGGGACACAATGAGCAGTTCTTC. The chain joins TRBV7-9 to TRBJ2-1; either TRBD1 or TRBD2 may supply D (5 bases each). Trimming took 1 base from V and 5 from J, leaving 15 bases between them. The length of the CDR3 is 16 residues. Germline V gene sequence: CDR1 SEHNR, CDR2 FQNEAQ (reference sequence).

This chain connects TRBV6-5 to TRBJ2-6; D not certain. This CDR3 spans 13 amino acids. V was trimmed by 11 bases and J by 4 bases, leaving 12 bases between them. Per the germline V gene, CDR1 is MNHEY and CDR2 is SVGAGI. CDR3 DNA sequence: TGTGCCGGAAGGGAATCCGGGGCCAACGTCCTGACTTTC. This sequence encodes CAGRESGANVLTF.

This clone appeared a single time. V gene TRBV28 combines with J gene TRBJ1-2; the D is unclear. CDR1 and CDR2 (germline): MDHEN, SYDVKM. V lost 4 bases, J lost 5 bases, and 20 bases lay in between. The CDR3 has 16 amino acids. The CDR3 protein is CASSSRSSRGYYGYTF. For the CDR3, the DNA is TGTGCCAGCAGTTCCCGTTCTTCTCGCGGTTATTATGGCTACACCTTC.

This chain links TRBV30 with TRBJ1-1, with 8 bases lining up with TRBD1. The ends lost 3 bases at V and 11 bases at J; junction bases unmatched: 14. CDR1 and CDR2 from the germline V gene are GTSNPN and SVGIG (reference sequence). The CDR3 covers 14 residues. CDR3 in amino acids: CAWRPGQGRTNAFF. The DNA for the CDR3 is TGTGCCTGGAGACCTGGACAGGGAAGGACCAACGCTTTCTTT.

This clone was counted a single time. J is TRBJ1-5 and V is TRBV6-5, with D unclear. Trimming pared 5 bases from V and 7 bases from J, leaving 12 bases between. The CDR3 contains 13 residues. Looked up from germline, CDR1 is MNHEY and CDR2 is SVGAGI. CDR3 loop: CASSLKDRQPQHF. In DNA form, the CDR3 reads TGTGCCAGCAGTCTTAAGGATCGGCAGCCCCAGCATTTT.

This sequence joins TRBV27 and TRBJ2-7; the D gene is possibly TRBD1 (6 bases). V was clipped by 6 bases and J by 7 bases, with 25 bases between them. The germline V gene encodes CDR1 MNHEY and CDR2 SMNVEV (reference sequence). The CDR3 covers 16 residues. The CDR3 DNA reads TGTGCCAGCAGCCGTTTTACCGGGACACTCTCGTGGGAGCAGTACTTC. The encoded protein is CASSRFTGTLSWEQYF.

DNA of the CDR3: TGTGCCAGCAGGAGACAGATTTTGAACACTGAAGCTTTCTTT. It is translated as CASRRQILNTEAFF. The rearrangement uses TRBV6-5 and TRBJ1-1, with TRBD1 as a possible D gene (5 bases). The CDR3 extends over 14 amino acids. Trimming pared 6 bases from V and 0 bases from J, leaving 11 bases between. From germline, CDR1 is MNHEY and CDR2 SVGAGI.

The J gene is TRBJ2-7, the V gene TRBV6-5, with D maybe TRBD1 (6 bases). V lost 5 bases and J 4 bases, leaving 15 bases between the germline ends. This CDR3 contains 14 residues. Per germline, CDR1 MNHEY and CDR2 SVGAGI. The CDR3 protein is CASSTGPGIYEQYF. The CDR3 DNA sequence: TGTGCCAGCAGTACAGGGCCTGGGATATACGAGCAGTACTTC.

The V gene is TRBV2, the J gene TRBJ2-3, with D tentatively TRBD2 (5 bases). Germline CDR1 SNHLY, CDR2 FYNNEI. The V gene lost 5 bases and the J gene lost 4 bases, with 13 bases spanning the gap. This CDR3 has 14 residues. The CDR3 DNA follows: TGTGCCAGCAGTCAGCGGTACGGAGCAGATACGCAGTATTTT. Its protein product is CASSQRYGADTQYF.

The V and J genes are TRBV6-5 and TRBJ2-7; TRBD1 agrees at 8 bases. This CDR3 is 12 amino acids long. With 4 bases clipped from V and 7 bases from J, the junction kept 3 bases outside the gene matches. Germline CDR1 is MNHEY and CDR2 is SVGAGI. CDR3 protein: CASSSQGGEQYF. In nucleotides, the CDR3 is TGTGCCAGCAGTTCACAGGGGGGTGAGCAGTACTTC.

This clone has a single count. V is TRBV9 and J is TRBJ2-3; D might be TRBD2 (5 bases). The CDR3 has 15 amino acids. V lost 4 bases and J lost 3, with 15 bases in between. The germline V gene has CDR1 SGDLS and CDR2 YYNGEE. The CDR3 sequence: CASSTPGLSTDTQYF. The CDR3 region has the DNA TGTGCCAGCAGCACCCCAGGACTGAGTACAGATACGCAGTATTTT. Combining the CDR3 with reference TRBV9 and TRBJ2-3 gives the whole variable domain DSGVTQTPKHLITATGQRVTLRCSPRSGDLSVYWYQQSLDQGLQFLIQYYNGEERAKGNILERFSAQQFPDLHSELNLSSLELGDSALYFCASSTPGLSTDTQYFGPGTRLTVL.